A selection of T cell receptor beta chains follows, all from one sample in a study of post-analysis software for immune sequencing data. TCRdb passed the PCR reads through MiXCR, listing each CDR3 protein once. The sample yields 700,000 to 800,000 distinct CDR3 sequences, just under 30% seen once. The specimen was blood. The receptor source for this set is a girl aged 10 to 17 with multiple sclerosis. The CDR3 runs from the conserved cysteine through the conserved F or W. A D gene is named only where the DNA matches it firmly. Expanded clones get a size class; other rows say once, few or many, or leave the size out.

V gene	clone size	J gene	D gene	CDR3 DNA	CDR3 protein
TRBV29-1	many	TRBJ2-4	NA	TGCAGCGTTGGGCTCCGGAAAAACATTCAGTACTTC	CSVGLRKNIQYF
TRBV28	many	TRBJ2-3	NA	TGTGCCAGCAGTCCCCACACAGATACGCAGTATTTT	CASSPHTDTQYF
TRBV7-8	few	TRBJ2-1	TRBD2	TGTGCCAGCAGCTTAGTGGGAGGGACTAGCGGGAGGATGAATGAGCAGTTCTTC	CASSLVGGTSGRMNEQFF
TRBV10-3	many	TRBJ1-2	NA	TGTGCCATCAGTGAGTCGGGCAGGGGTAGTGGCTACACCTTC	CAISESGRGSGYTF
TRBV7-9	NA	TRBJ2-7	NA	TGTGTCAGCAGCTCGGGGTTGGGCTACGAGCAGTACTTC	CVSSSGLGYEQYF
TRBV20-1	NA	TRBJ1-5	TRBD1	TGCAGTGCTAGAGGGACAGGATACAATCAGCCCCAGCATTTT	CSARGTGYNQPQHF
TRBV5-1	NA	TRBJ2-1	NA	TGCGCCAGCAGCTCCCGCGGGGTAGCGGCTTACTCCTACAATGAGCAGTTCTTC	CASSSRGVAAYSYNEQFF
TRBV9	NA	TRBJ2-7	NA	TGTGCCAGCAGCGTAGCACAGTCCTACGAGCAGTACTTC	CASSVAQSYEQYF
TRBV4-1	few	TRBJ1-1	NA	TGCGCCAGCAGGGCTACGGGTGAAGCTTTCTTT	CASRATGEAFF
TRBV6-5	NA	TRBJ1-1	NA	TGTGCCAGCAGACTCAGACGTACGAACGAGGGCACTGAAGCTTTCTTT	CASRLRRTNEGTEAFF
TRBV20-1	few	TRBJ2-7	TRBD1	TGCAGTGCTAGAGAATCTCCCCAGGGGGTCGAGCAGTACTTC	CSARESPQGVEQYF
TRBV15	NA	TRBJ2-2	NA	TGTGCCACCAGCAGAGCCGGCGGGGAGCTGTTTTTT	CATSRAGGELFF
TRBV19	NA	TRBJ1-2	NA	TGTGCCAGTAGTACGAAACACGGGACATCGGCGGAATATGGCTACACCTTC	CASSTKHGTSAEYGYTF
TRBV28	NA	TRBJ2-7	TRBD1	TGTGCCAGCAGCCGAGGACAGGCTGTCCACGAGCAGTACTTC	CASSRGQAVHEQYF
TRBV5-1	NA	TRBJ2-5	NA	TGCGCCAGCAGCGCCGAACCACTGGCGGGGACCCAGTACTTC	CASSAEPLAGTQYF
TRBV20-1	NA	TRBJ1-5	NA	TGCAGTGCCCGGGGACCTGGGCGTGGTCAGCCCCAGCATTTT	CSARGPGRGQPQHF
TRBV2	NA	TRBJ2-1	NA	TGTGCCAGCAGAGGGACCGACGTGTACAATGAGCAGTTCTTC	CASRGTDVYNEQFF
TRBV20-1	few	TRBJ2-5	NA	TGCAGTGCTAGAGGACCAACAGGGCGCCAAGAGACCCAGTACTTC	CSARGPTGRQETQYF
TRBV7-2	NA	TRBJ1-5	NA	TGTGCCAGCAGCACAACCGGGAGTCAGCCCCAGCATTTT	CASSTTGSQPQHF
TRBV20-1	few	TRBJ2-7	TRBD2	TGCAGTGCTAGATTCCGCGGGGGGGAGGGGGAGCAGTACTTC	CSARFRGGEGEQYF
TRBV12-3/TRBV12-4	few	TRBJ2-1	NA	TGTGCCAGCAGTTTTCCTGCGGGAGAGCAGTTCTTC	CASSFPAGEQFF
TRBV7-2	NA	TRBJ1-2	TRBD1	TGTGCCAGCAGCACGGACAGGGTTAACTATGGCTACACCTTC	CASSTDRVNYGYTF
TRBV5-1	NA	TRBJ1-1	NA	TGCGCCAGCAGCTTTTCGGCCAGCAATTTGAACACTGAAGCTTTCTTT	CASSFSASNLNTEAFF
TRBV29-1	many	TRBJ2-7	NA	TGCAGCGTTGTCAGAGGGAACGAGCAGTACTTC	CSVVRGNEQYF
TRBV15	few	TRBJ2-1	TRBD1	TGTGCCACCAGCGGAGGACAGGGGGGATACAATGAGCAGTTCTTC	CATSGGQGGYNEQFF
TRBV29-1	NA	TRBJ2-7	NA	TGCAGCGCGGCGGGTCGAGGAGGCTACGAGCAGTACTTC	CSAAGRGGYEQYF
TRBV28	few	TRBJ1-2	NA	TGTGCCAGCAGTTTAACGACCTCCTATGGCTACACCTTC	CASSLTTSYGYTF
TRBV11-2	NA	TRBJ1-1	NA	TGTGCCAGCAGCGAATTCGTGGGGGACACTGAAGCTTTCTTT	CASSEFVGDTEAFF
TRBV9	few	TRBJ2-1	NA	TGTGCCAGCAGCGTAGGGGCAGGGCCAAATGAGCAGTTCTTC	CASSVGAGPNEQFF
TRBV20-1	few	TRBJ1-5	NA	TGCAGTGCTAGAGATGCGGGACTCCTCAATCAGCCCCAGCATTTT	CSARDAGLLNQPQHF
TRBV7-2	NA	TRBJ2-7	NA	TGTGCCAGCAGCTCCACCGGTCCGGGCCCCGAGCAGTACTTC	CASSSTGPGPEQYF
TRBV19	NA	TRBJ2-1	TRBD2	TGTGCCAGTAGAGGAACCGGCGGGAGGGAGGTAATCAATGAGCAGTTCTTC	CASRGTGGREVINEQFF
TRBV6-2/TRBV6-3	few	TRBJ2-7	TRBD2	TGTGCCAGCACCCGGACTAGCGGGCCCTACGAGCAGTACTTC	CASTRTSGPYEQYF
TRBV6-6	NA	TRBJ2-5	NA	TGTGCCAGCAGTCATGTTCAAGAGAGCCAGTACTTC	CASSHVQESQYF
TRBV5-1	NA	TRBJ2-2	NA	TGCGCCAGCAGCTTGGCCGGGGTCGCGAACACCGGGGAGCTGTTTTTT	CASSLAGVANTGELFF
TRBV10-3	NA	TRBJ2-7	NA	TGTGCCATCAGGGAGGGGGCAAATAGGTACGAGCAGTACTTC	CAIREGANRYEQYF
TRBV29-1	NA	TRBJ1-1	TRBD1	TGCAGCGTTAGGACAGGAATAAACACTGAAGCTTCCTTT	CSVRTGINTEASF
TRBV6-5	few	TRBJ2-5	NA	TGTGCCAGCAGTTACATGGGGGCCCAGTACTTC	CASSYMGAQYF
TRBV29-1	many	TRBJ2-1	NA	TGCAGCGTTGGCCCGACAGGTGGGAATGAGCAGTTCTTC	CSVGPTGGNEQFF
TRBV4-3	many	TRBJ2-7	TRBD1	TGCGCCAGCAGCCAAGATTGGGACAGGGCCTACGAGCAGTACTTC	CASSQDWDRAYEQYF
TRBV4-3	NA	TRBJ2-7	NA	TGCGCCAGCAGCCAAGATCCGCAACCAGCGAACTACGAGCAGTACTTC	CASSQDPQPANYEQYF
TRBV25-1	NA	TRBJ2-3	TRBD2	TGTGCCAGCAGTAATAACCTGGCTAGCGGATACACAGATACGCAGTATTTT	CASSNNLASGYTDTQYF
TRBV20-1	NA	TRBJ2-1	TRBD2	TGCAGTGCTAGAGCTCTAGCGGGAGTGAGTGGGCAGTTCTTC	CSARALAGVSGQFF
TRBV25-1	NA	TRBJ1-2	NA	TGTGCCAGCAGTGTTGGGGACCGCTACCAACAAGGCTACACCTTC	CASSVGDRYQQGYTF
TRBV27	NA	TRBJ2-7	NA	TGTGCCAGCAGGGCCCACACCTCCTACGAGCAGTACTTC	CASRAHTSYEQYF
TRBV15	few	TRBJ2-1	TRBD1	TGTGCCACCAGCAGAGAAAGGGGCGGACAGGGGGCTCAGGGGACTAGTTCAGAGCAGTTCTTC	CATSRERGGQGAQGTSSEQFF
TRBV20-1	few	TRBJ2-1	NA	TGCAGTGCTAGAGATCCGTGGCGGAGCTCCTACAATGAGCAGTTCTTC	CSARDPWRSSYNEQFF
TRBV7-9	NA	TRBJ2-7	TRBD2	TGTGCCAGCAGCTCGGGGGGGGGAAACGAGCAGTACTTC	CASSSGGGNEQYF